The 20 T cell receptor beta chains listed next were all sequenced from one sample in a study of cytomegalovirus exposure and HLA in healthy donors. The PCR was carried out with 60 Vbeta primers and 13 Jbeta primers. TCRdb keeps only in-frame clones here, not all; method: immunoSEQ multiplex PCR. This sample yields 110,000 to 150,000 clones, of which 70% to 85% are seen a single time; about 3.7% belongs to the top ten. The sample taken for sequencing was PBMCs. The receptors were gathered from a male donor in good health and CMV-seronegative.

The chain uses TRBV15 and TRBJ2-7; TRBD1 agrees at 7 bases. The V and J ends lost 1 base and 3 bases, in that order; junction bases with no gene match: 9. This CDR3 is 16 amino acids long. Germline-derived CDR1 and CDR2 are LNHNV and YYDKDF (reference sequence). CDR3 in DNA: TGTGCCACCAGCAGAGGTCAAGGGACAGAATTCTACGAGCAGTACTTC. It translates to CATSRGQGTEFYEQYF.

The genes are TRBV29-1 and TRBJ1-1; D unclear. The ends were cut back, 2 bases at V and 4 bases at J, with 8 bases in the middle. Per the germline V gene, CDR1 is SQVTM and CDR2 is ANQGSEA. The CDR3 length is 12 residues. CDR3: CSVEREGTEAFF. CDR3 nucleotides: TGCAGCGTTGAACGTGAGGGCACTGAAGCTTTCTTT.

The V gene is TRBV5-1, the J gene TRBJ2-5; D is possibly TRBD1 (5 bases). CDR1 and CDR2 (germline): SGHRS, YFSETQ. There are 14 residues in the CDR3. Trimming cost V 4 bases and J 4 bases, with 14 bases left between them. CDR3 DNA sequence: TGCGCCAGCAGCATGGTGGCAGGGTCAGAGACCCAGTACTTC. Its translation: CASSMVAGSETQYF.

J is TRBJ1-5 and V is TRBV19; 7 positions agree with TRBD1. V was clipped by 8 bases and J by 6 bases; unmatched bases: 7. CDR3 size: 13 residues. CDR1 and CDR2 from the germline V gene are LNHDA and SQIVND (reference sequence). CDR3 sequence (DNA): TGTGCCAGTCGCACAGGGGAGGCTCAGCCCCAGCATTTT. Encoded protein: CASRTGEAQPQHF.

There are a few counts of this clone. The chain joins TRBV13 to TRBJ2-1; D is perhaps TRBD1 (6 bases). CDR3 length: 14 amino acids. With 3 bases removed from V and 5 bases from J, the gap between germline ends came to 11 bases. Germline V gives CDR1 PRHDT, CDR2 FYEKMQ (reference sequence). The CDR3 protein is CASSLGRGNNEQFF. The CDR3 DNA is TGTGCCAGCAGCTTGGGTAGGGGGAACAATGAGCAGTTCTTC.

The CDR3 nucleotides are TGTGCCAGCTCACCGAGACTAGCGGGGGGGCCGGAGACCCAGTACTTC. It yields the protein CASSPRLAGGPETQYF. This chain joins TRBV18 and TRBJ2-5; 14 positions match TRBD2. V shed 3 bases and J 5 bases; nucleotides not matched to a gene: 5. This CDR3 has 16 residues. CDR1 KGHSH and CDR2 LQKENI come from the germline V gene.

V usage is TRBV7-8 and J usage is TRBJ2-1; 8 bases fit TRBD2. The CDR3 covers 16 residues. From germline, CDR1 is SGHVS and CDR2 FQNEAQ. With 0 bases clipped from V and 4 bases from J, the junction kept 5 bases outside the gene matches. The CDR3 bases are TGTGCCAGCAGCTTAGCTGGTAGCGGGGCGTACAATGAGCAGTTCTTC. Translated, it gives CASSLAGSGAYNEQFF.

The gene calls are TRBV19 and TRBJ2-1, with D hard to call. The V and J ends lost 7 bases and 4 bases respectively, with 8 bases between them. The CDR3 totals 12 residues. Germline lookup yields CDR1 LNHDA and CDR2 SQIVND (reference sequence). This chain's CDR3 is CASNSYYNEQFF. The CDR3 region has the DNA TGTGCCAGTAACTCATATTACAATGAGCAGTTCTTC. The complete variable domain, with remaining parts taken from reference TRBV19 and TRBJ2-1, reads DGGITQSPKYLFRKEGQNVTLSCEQNLNHDAMYWYRQDPGQGLRLIYYSQIVNDFQKGDIAEGYSVSREKKESFPLTVTSAQKNPTAFYLCASNSYYNEQFFGPGTRLTVL.

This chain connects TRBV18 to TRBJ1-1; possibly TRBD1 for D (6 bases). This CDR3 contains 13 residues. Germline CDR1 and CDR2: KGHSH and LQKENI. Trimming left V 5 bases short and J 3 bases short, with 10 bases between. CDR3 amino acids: CASSKGGDTEAFF. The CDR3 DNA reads TGTGCCAGCTCAAAGGGGGGGGACACTGAAGCTTTCTTT.

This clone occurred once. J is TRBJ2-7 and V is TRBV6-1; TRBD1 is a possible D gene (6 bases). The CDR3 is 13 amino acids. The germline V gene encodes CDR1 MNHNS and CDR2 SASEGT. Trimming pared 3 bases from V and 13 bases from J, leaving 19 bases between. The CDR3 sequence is CASSDLLTGSKYF. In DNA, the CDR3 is TGTGCCAGCAGTGATCTGCTTACAGGGAGTAAATACTTC.

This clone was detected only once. The CDR3 loop reads CASSLGDRNTEAFF. The CDR3 region has the DNA TGTGCCAGCAGCTTGGGGGACAGGAACACTGAAGCTTTCTTT. The chain links TRBV5-4 to TRBJ1-1; 7 nucleotides align to TRBD1. This CDR3 is built from 14 residues. The germline CDR1 and CDR2 sequences are SGHNT and YYREEE (reference sequence). V lost 0 bases, J lost 1 base, and 0 bases stayed unmatched.

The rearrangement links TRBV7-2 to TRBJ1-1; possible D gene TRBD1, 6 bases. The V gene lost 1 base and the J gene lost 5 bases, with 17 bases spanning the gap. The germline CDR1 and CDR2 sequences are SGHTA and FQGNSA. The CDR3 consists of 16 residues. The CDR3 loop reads CASSLESPGHTTEAFF. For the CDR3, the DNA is TGTGCCAGCAGCTTAGAGTCCCCGGGACACACGACTGAAGCTTTCTTT.

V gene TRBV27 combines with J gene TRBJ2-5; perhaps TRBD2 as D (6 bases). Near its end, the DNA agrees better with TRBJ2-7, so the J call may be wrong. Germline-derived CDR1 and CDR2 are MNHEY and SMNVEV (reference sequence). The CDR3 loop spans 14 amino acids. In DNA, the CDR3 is TGTGCCAGCAGTGCGACGGGACTTCGGGCCGAGCAGTACTTC. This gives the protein CASSATGLRAEQYF.

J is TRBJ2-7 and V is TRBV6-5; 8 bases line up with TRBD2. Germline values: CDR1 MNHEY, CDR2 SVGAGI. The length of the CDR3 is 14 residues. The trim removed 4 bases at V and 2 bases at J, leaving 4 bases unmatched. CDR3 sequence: CASSLAGPAYEQYF. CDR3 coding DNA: TGTGCCAGCAGTTTAGCGGGGCCCGCCTACGAGCAGTACTTC.

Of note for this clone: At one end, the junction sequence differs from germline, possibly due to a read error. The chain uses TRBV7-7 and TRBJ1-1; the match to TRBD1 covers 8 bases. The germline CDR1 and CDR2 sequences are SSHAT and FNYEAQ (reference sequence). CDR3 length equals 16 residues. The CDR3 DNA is TGTGCTAGCAGCCCCCTGCCCGGACAGGGAGGCACTGAAGCTTTCTTT. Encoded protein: CASSPLPGQGGTEAFF.

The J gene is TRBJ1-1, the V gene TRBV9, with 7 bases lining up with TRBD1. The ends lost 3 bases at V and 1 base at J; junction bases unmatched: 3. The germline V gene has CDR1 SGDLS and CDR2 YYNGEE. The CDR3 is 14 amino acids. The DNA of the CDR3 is TGTGCCAGCAGCGGACAGGGCGGGAACACTGAAGCTTTCTTT. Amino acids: CASSGQGGNTEAFF.

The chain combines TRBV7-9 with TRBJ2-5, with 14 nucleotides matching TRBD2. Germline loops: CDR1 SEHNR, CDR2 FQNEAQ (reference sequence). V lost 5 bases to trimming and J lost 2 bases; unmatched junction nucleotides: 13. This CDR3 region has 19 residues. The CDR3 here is CASSDPRLAGGWGQETQYF. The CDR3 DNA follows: TGTGCCAGCAGCGACCCCCGACTAGCGGGAGGGTGGGGGCAAGAGACCCAGTACTTC.

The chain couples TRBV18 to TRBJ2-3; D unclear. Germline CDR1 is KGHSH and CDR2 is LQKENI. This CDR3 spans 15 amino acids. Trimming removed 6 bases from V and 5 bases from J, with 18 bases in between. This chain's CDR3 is CASSFSEQILDTQYF. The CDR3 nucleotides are TGTGCCAGCTCCTTCAGCGAACAAATATTAGATACGCAGTATTTT.

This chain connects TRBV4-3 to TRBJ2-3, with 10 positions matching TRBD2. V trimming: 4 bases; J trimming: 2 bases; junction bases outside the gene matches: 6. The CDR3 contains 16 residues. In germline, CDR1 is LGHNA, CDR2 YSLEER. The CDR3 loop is CASSPGLAGVTDTQYF. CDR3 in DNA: TGCGCCAGCAGCCCTGGGCTAGCGGGAGTCACAGATACGCAGTATTTT.

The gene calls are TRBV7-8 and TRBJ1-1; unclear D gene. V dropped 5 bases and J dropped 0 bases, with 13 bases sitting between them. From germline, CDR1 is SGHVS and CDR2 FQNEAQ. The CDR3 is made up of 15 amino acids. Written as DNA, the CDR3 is TGTGCCAGCAGCCTAATGGGCGCATTGAACACTGAAGCTTTCTTT. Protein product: CASSLMGALNTEAFF.